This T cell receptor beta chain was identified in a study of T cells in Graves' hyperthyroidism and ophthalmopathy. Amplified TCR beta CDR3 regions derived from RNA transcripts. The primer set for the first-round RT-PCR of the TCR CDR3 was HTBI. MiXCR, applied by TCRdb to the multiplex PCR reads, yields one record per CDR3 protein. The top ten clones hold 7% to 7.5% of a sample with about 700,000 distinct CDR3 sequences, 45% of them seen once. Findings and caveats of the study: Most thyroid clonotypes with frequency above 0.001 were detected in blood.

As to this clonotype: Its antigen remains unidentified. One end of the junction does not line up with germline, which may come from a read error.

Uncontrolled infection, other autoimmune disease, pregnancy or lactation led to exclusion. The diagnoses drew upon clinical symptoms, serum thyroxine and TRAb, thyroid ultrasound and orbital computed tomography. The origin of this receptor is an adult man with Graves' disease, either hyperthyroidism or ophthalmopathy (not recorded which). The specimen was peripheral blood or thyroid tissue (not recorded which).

The CDR3 is CASSQADSEHPYGYTF. In DNA form, the CDR3 reads TGCGCCAGCAGCCAAGCCGACTCCGAACACCCCTATGGCTACACCTTC. The chain uses TRBV7-9 and TRBJ1-2; D unclear. The CDR3 covers 16 residues. Germline CDR1 SEHNR, CDR2 FQNEAQ (reference sequence). The complete variable domain, with remaining parts taken from reference TRBV7-9 and TRBJ1-2, reads DTGVSQNPRHKITKRGQNVTFRCDPISEHNRLYWYRQTLGQGPEFLTYFQNEAQLEKSRLLSDRFSAERPKGSFSTLEIQRTEQGDSAMYLCASSQADSEHPYGYTFGSGTRLTVV.